This TCR beta chain was sequenced in a study of metastatic and nonmetastatic thyroid tumors. Findings and limits, study-wide: Malignant thyroid tumors reportedly exceeded benign nodules significantly in TCR beta diversity, with the difference appearing in blood and tumor.

There are many counts of this clone. Antigen specificity is unknown. This specimen includes other DNA sequences encoding the same CDR3. As originally analysed: For papillary thyroid cancer, a distant-metastasis classifier was constructed from CDR3 differences observed across clinicopathological groups. TCRdb reanalyzed the PCR reads via MiXCR. The V and J calls and clone size are TCRdb's, not the authors'. Here the sample spans 25,000 to 35,000 clones, 20% to 25% being singletons. This CDR3 is built from 13 residues. Germline loops: CDR1 GTSNPN, CDR2 SVGIG (reference sequence). With V trimmed by 3 bases and J by 7 bases, 3 bases remained unmatched. Thyroid surgery had not been preceded by any treatment in any patient.

The chain couples TRBV30 to TRBJ2-2, with 9 nucleotides matching TRBD1. Sequenced material: blood. The sequence derives from a female donor with papillary thyroid cancer or a benign thyroid nodule (not recorded which). Some clones in this sample may be carry-over from other donors' samples. The CDR3 region has the DNA TGTGCCTGGAGACAGGGGGCGAACGGGGAGCTGTTTTTT. It is translated as CAWRQGANGELFF.